This TCR beta chain was sequenced during a study of shared clonotypes between healthy human individuals. Donors, without exception, were Caucasian adults residing in Nashville, Tennessee. This clone was seen a few times. What it binds is not known. Deep was the level at which the assay was run. An even split of each subset's genomic DNA across several immunoSEQ plates was performed. Profiled with immunoSEQ multiplex PCR; TCRdb holds only in-frame clones, not every one. The sample shows 2 million to 2.5 million clones, approximately 94% of them seen only once. Overall study results and limits: Naive subsets generally exceeded memory subsets in estimated richness.

The germline gives CDR1 SNHLY, CDR2 FYNNEI. The CDR3 spans 15 residues. Germline trimming cut 4 bases from V and 2 bases from J; bases unmatched to any gene: 5. The sequence was obtained from a man between 18 and 29 years old in good health. The chain is built from TRBV2 and TRBJ1-1; 9 nucleotides line up with TRBD1. What was sequenced was naive CD4+ T cells sorted from blood. As for subset: CD45RA+ positively selected. CDR3 in amino acids: CASSVPGQGNTEAFF. The CDR3 nucleotides are TGTGCCAGCAGTGTCCCGGGACAGGGAAACACTGAAGCTTTCTTT.